Following are 19 T cell receptor beta chains from one sample sequenced in a study of T cell responses to AZD1222 COVID-19 vaccine. Method: immunoSEQ multiplex PCR; TCRdb's copy keeps in-frame clones and lacks some. The sample has 180,000 or so clones; just over 90% are singletons. The specimen was peripheral blood, collected 28 days after the second AZD1222 dose. Receptors were obtained from an adult who received the AZD1222 COVID-19 vaccine.

The chain joins TRBV6-2 or TRBV6-3 to TRBJ1-6; D may be TRBD1 (5 bases). The CDR3 has 13 residues. Germline CDR1 and CDR2: MNHEY and SVGEGT. Trimming shortened V by 6 bases and J by 8 bases, and 11 bases separated the two germline ends. CDR3 loop: CASSPRVHSPLHF. In DNA form, the CDR3 reads TGTGCCAGCAGCCCCAGGGTACATTCACCCCTCCACTTT.

The chain combines TRBV2 with TRBJ2-1; no definite D call. The CDR3 consists of 11 residues. V lost 11 bases and J lost 0, with 5 bases in between. Germline V gene data show CDR1 as SNHLY and CDR2 as FYNNEI. The CDR3 is CASSSYNEQFF. The CDR3 DNA sequence: TGTGCCTCAAGCTCCTACAATGAGCAGTTCTTC.

In its sample, this clone was seen once. The J gene is TRBJ1-1, the V gene TRBV2; D might be TRBD1 (5 bases). The V and J ends lost 4 bases and 5 bases respectively, with 11 bases between them. Germline loops: CDR1 SNHLY, CDR2 FYNNEI. This CDR3 comprises 13 residues. This CDR3 is CASSARGRTEAFF. The CDR3 DNA is TGTGCCAGCAGTGCTAGGGGAAGAACTGAAGCTTTCTTT.

The chain couples TRBV4-2 to TRBJ2-3, with a possible D match to TRBD2 (5 bases). The V end was cut by 0 bases, the J end by 0 bases, with 10 bases between. Germline V gene lookup returns CDR1 LGHNA and CDR2 YNFKEQ. The CDR3 sequence is 16 residues long. The CDR3 DNA is TGTGCCAGCAGCCAAGAATGGCGGGCTAGCACAGATACGCAGTATTTT. The encoded protein is CASSQEWRASTDTQYF.

The chain is built from TRBV12-5 and TRBJ1-2; no firm D call. The CDR3 is 12 amino acids. The germline V and J ends were trimmed by 3 bases and 5 bases, with 7 bases remaining between them. Germline assignment: CDR1 LGHNT and CDR2 FRNRAP. Written as DNA, the CDR3 is TGTGCTAGTGGTTTCTCGGGTTATGGCTACACCTTC. Its protein is CASGFSGYGYTF.

This clone was seen only a few times. The J gene is TRBJ2-3, the V gene TRBV7-3; D not certain. Trimming removed 5 bases from V and 2 bases from J, with 17 bases in between. The germline CDR1 and CDR2 sequences are SGHTA and FQGTGA. The CDR3 covers 16 residues. CDR3 loop: CASSPNRAGSTDTQYF. The CDR3 DNA sequence: TGTGCCAGCAGCCCCAATCGGGCCGGATCCACAGATACGCAGTATTTT. The whole variable domain, remainder taken from reference TRBV7-3 and TRBJ2-3, is GAGVSQTPSNKVTEKGKYVELRCDPISGHTALYWYRQSLGQGPEFLIYFQGTGAADDSGLPNDRFFAVRPEGSVSTLKIQRTERGDSAVYLCASSPNRAGSTDTQYFGPGTRLTVL.

The rearrangement uses TRBV6-5 and TRBJ1-1; possible D gene TRBD1, 5 bases. The CDR3 spans 12 residues. Germline V lookup: CDR1 MNHEY, CDR2 SVGAGI. Between the trimmed V and J ends, which lost 11 bases and 4 bases, there was a span of 14 bases. CDR3 DNA: TGTGCCGCCCGGCAGGGTTCCACTGAAGCTTTCTTT. Protein product: CAARQGSTEAFF.

The genes are TRBV15 and TRBJ1-5; TRBD1 is a possible D gene (5 bases). The CDR3 is made up of 14 amino acids. In germline, CDR1 is LNHNV, CDR2 YYDKDF (reference sequence). With 1 base removed from V and 5 bases from J, the gap between germline ends came to 9 bases. The CDR3 DNA is TGTGCCACCAGCAGAGGGGGGGTCGATCAGCCCCAGCATTTT. Its translation is CATSRGGVDQPQHF.

The chain recombines TRBV7-3 with TRBJ1-1, with D unclear. The length of the CDR3 is 16 residues. V lost 0 bases and J 0 bases, leaving 11 bases between the germline ends. CDR1 and CDR2 from the germline V gene are SGHTA and FQGTGA. CDR3 DNA: TGTGCCAGCAGCTTAACCGCAGGCTCCATGAACACTGAAGCTTTCTTT. As protein: CASSLTAGSMNTEAFF.

With regard to this clone: One junction end does not reproduce the germline sequence, and a read error may be involved. The rearrangement joins TRBV7-9 to TRBJ1-5; a weak D match, TRBD1 (6 bases). CDR3 length: 14 amino acids. Germline CDR1 is SEHNR and CDR2 is FQNEAQ (reference sequence). CDR3 nucleotides: TGCGCCAGCAGCTTTGGACAGTCCAATCAGCCCCAGCATTTT. It is translated as CASSFGQSNQPQHF. Based on the CDR3 plus reference TRBV7-9 and TRBJ1-5, the full variable domain is DTGVSQNPRHKITKRGQNVTFRCDPISEHNRLYWYRQTLGQGPEFLTYFQNEAQLEKSRLLSDRFSAERPKGSFSTLEIQRTEQGDSAMYLCASSFGQSNQPQHFGDGTRLSIL.

The CDR3 loop reads CASSIVHPAMNTEAFF. CDR3 coding DNA: TGTGCCAGTAGTATAGTCCACCCAGCCATGAACACTGAAGCTTTCTTT. V usage is TRBV19 and J usage is TRBJ1-1; D gene uncertain. The V end was cut by 1 base, the J end by 0 bases, with 12 bases between. This CDR3 comprises 16 residues. Germline values: CDR1 LNHDA, CDR2 SQIVND (reference sequence).

Details on this clone: The germline gene is not matched at one end of the junction; a read error may be the cause. The chain links TRBV7-7 to TRBJ2-3; D perhaps matches TRBD2 (5 bases). The germline V gene encodes CDR1 SSHAT and CDR2 FNYEAQ (reference sequence). The CDR3 is 14 residues long. CDR3 amino acids: CASSPTGGTDTQYF. CDR3 DNA sequence: TGTGCTAGCAGCCCCACGGGCGGGACAGATACGCAGTATTTT. Drawing the rest from reference TRBV7-7 and TRBJ2-3, the complete variable domain is GAGVSQSPRYKVTKRGQDVTLRCDPISSHATLYWYQQALGQGPEFLTYFNYEAQPDKSGLPSDRFSAERPEGSISTLTIQRTEQRDSAMYRCASSPTGGTDTQYFGPGTRLTVL.

The chain recombines TRBV10-3 with TRBJ2-5; 7 nucleotides agree with TRBD1. Looked up from germline, CDR1 is ENHRY and CDR2 is SYGVKD. Trimming took 3 bases from V and 5 from J; bases not matched to a gene: 9. The CDR3 runs to 15 residues. The CDR3, as DNA: TGTGCCATCAGTGATGCAGGGGGAATCGGGGAGACCCAGTACTTC. It translates to CAISDAGGIGETQYF.

This sequence joins TRBV2 and TRBJ1-3, with TRBD1 matching over 7 bases. The V segment lost 4 bases and the J segment 3 bases; nucleotides outside the gene matches: 3. Germline V lookup: CDR1 SNHLY, CDR2 FYNNEI. This CDR3 is 14 amino acids long. CDR3 in DNA: TGTGCCAGCAGTGGACAGGGTTTTGGAAACACCATATATTTT. The encoded protein is CASSGQGFGNTIYF.

The chain couples TRBV11-2 to TRBJ2-3; 12 bases fit TRBD2. The CDR3 loop spans 17 amino acids. Germline CDR1 reads SGHAT; CDR2 reads FQNNGV. Losses at the gene ends were 4 bases for V and 4 bases for J; bases not matched to a gene: 9. CDR3 protein: CASSSSLAGGPSDTQYF. In DNA, the CDR3 is TGTGCCAGCAGCTCATCTCTAGCGGGAGGGCCCTCAGATACGCAGTATTTT.

The chain is built from TRBV11-2 and TRBJ2-7, with 13 nucleotides matching TRBD2. The germline gives CDR1 SGHAT, CDR2 FQNNGV. The CDR3 has 17 amino acids. The V and J ends lost 1 base and 2 bases, in that order; junction bases with no gene match: 5. This CDR3 is CASSLVGGLAGTYEQYF. CDR3 nucleotide sequence: TGTGCCAGCAGCTTAGTAGGGGGACTAGCGGGAACCTACGAGCAGTACTTC.

For the CDR3, the DNA is TGTGCCAGCTCACCGAGTGGCCCGGAGCCCCAGCATTTT. It codes for CASSPSGPEPQHF. This sequence joins TRBV18 and TRBJ1-5; D gene ambiguous. The CDR3 runs 13 residues. CDR1 is KGHSH and CDR2 is LQKENI in the germline V gene. Between the trimmed V and J ends, which lost 3 bases and 8 bases, there was a span of 11 bases.

This chain joins TRBV10-3 and TRBJ2-7, with 8 bases matching TRBD2. Germline V gene sequence: CDR1 ENHRY, CDR2 SYGVKD. The CDR3 sequence is 14 residues long. V shed 2 bases, J shed 4 bases, and the junction held 4 bases outside the gene matches. CDR3 amino acids: CAISEGLAFYEQYF. The DNA of the CDR3 is TGTGCCATCAGTGAGGGACTAGCCTTTTACGAGCAGTACTTC.

V gene TRBV19 combines with J gene TRBJ1-1, with 9 bases identical to TRBD1. The germline gives CDR1 LNHDA, CDR2 SQIVND (reference sequence). The V segment lost 6 bases and the J segment 5 bases; nucleotides outside the gene matches: 4. This CDR3 has 13 amino acids. The CDR3 coding sequence is TGTGCCAGTAGCGGGACAGGGTGGACTGAAGCTTTCTTT. This sequence encodes CASSGTGWTEAFF.